The sequence of this T cell receptor beta chain was determined in a study of T cell responses to AZD1222 COVID-19 vaccine. Overall study results and limits: Donors were largely white British and mainly female; clonal diversity was possibly underestimated. Without day 14 samples, only post-peak T cell repertoires were studied. Vaccine-related CD4 TCRs covered spike, predominating at 160-218 and 743-854.

Clones were read by immunoSEQ multiplex PCR, and TCRdb kept only the in-frame ones, dropping some. This table has around 170,000 clones, around nine tenths appearing once. This clone was picked up a small number of times. The antigen is undetermined. The V end was cut by 3 bases, the J end by 8 bases, with 14 bases between. The CDR3 totals 15 residues. CDR1 LNHDA and CDR2 SQIVND come from the germline V gene (reference sequence). Sequencing was performed on peripheral blood, taken on day 0 of AZD1222 vaccination. This receptor was identified in an adult in good health. The J gene is TRBJ1-6, the V gene TRBV19; TRBD1 is a possible D gene (5 bases). The CDR3 loop reads CASSMAGTGDSPLHF. CDR3 sequence (DNA): TGTGCCAGTAGTATGGCCGGGACGGGAGATTCACCCCTCCACTTT.